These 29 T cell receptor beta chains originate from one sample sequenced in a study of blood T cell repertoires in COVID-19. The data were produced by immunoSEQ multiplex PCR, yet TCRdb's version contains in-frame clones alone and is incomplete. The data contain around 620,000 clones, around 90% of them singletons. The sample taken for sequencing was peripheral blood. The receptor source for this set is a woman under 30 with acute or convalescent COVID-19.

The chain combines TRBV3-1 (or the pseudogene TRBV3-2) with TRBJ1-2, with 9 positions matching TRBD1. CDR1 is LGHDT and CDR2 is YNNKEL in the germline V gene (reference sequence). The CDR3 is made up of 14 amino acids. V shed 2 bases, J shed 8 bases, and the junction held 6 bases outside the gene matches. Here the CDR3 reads CASSQRTGEWGYTF. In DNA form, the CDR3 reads TGTGCCAGCAGCCAAAGGACAGGGGAATGGGGCTACACCTTC.

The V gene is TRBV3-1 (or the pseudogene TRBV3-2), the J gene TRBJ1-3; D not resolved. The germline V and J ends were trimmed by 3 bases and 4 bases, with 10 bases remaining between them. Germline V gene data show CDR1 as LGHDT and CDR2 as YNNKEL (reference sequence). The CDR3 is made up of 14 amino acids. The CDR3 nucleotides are TGTGCCAGCAGCCAGAGAGGTGGAGGAAACACCATATATTTT. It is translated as CASSQRGGGNTIYF.

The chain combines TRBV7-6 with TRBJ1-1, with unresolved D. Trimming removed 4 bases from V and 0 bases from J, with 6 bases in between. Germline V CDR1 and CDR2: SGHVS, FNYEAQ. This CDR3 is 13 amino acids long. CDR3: CASSSYMNTEAFF. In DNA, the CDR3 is TGTGCCAGCAGCTCATACATGAACACTGAAGCTTTCTTT.

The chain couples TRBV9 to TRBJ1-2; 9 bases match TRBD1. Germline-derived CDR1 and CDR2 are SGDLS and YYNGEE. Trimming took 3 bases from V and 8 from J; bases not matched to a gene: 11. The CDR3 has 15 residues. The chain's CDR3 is CASSATGGESGGYTF. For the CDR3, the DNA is TGTGCCAGCAGCGCTACAGGGGGCGAGTCAGGAGGCTACACCTTC.

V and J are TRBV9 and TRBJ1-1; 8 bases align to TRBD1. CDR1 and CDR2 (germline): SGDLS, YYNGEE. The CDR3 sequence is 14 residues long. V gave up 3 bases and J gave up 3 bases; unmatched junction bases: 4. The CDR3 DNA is TGTGCCAGCAGCGGACGCAGGGGGCACACTGAAGCTTTCTTT. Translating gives CASSGRRGHTEAFF.

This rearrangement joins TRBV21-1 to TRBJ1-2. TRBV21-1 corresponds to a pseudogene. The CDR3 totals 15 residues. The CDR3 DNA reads TGTGCCAGCAGCAAATTGGTCCGCGGAAACTATGGCTACACCTTC. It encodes CASSKLVRGNYGYTF.

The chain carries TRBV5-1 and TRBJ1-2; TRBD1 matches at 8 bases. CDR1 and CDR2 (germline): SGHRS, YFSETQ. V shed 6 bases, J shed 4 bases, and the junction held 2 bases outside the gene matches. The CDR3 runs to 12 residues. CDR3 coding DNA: TGCGCCAGCACAGGGGGCGCCTATGGCTACACCTTC. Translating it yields CASTGGAYGYTF.

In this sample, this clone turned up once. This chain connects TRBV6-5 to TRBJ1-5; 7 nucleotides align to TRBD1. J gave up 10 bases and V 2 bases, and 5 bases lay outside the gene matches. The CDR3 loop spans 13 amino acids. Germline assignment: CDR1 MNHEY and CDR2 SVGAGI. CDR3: CASSYRGQQPQHF. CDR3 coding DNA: TGTGCCAGCAGTTACAGGGGGCAACAACCCCAGCATTTT.

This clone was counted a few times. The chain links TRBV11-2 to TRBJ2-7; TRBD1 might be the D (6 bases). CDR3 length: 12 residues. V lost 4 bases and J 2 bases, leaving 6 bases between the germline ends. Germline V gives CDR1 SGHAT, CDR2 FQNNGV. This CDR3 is CASSWTAYEQYF. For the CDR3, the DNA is TGTGCCAGCAGCTGGACAGCCTACGAGCAGTACTTC.

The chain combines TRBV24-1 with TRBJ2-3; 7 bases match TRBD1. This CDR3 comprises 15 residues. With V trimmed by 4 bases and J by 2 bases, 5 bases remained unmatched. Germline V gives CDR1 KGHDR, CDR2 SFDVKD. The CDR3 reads CATSDGTDNTDTQYF. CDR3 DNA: TGTGCCACCAGTGACGGGACAGATAACACAGATACGCAGTATTTT.

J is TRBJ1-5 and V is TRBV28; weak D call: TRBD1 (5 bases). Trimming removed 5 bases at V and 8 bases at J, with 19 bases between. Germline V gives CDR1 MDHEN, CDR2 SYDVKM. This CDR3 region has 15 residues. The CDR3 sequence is CASSPTGGVFKPQHF. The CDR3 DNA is TGTGCCAGCAGTCCCACCGGGGGGGTGTTTAAGCCCCAGCATTTT.

CDR3 in amino acids: CASSFTLGRGYTF. The CDR3 coding sequence is TGTGCCAGCAGCTTCACGTTAGGGAGGGGCTACACCTTC. J is TRBJ1-2 and V is TRBV5-6; no reliable D call. With 2 bases removed from V and 8 bases from J, the gap between germline ends came to 13 bases. The CDR3 contains 13 residues. The germline V gene encodes CDR1 SGHDT and CDR2 YYEEEE.

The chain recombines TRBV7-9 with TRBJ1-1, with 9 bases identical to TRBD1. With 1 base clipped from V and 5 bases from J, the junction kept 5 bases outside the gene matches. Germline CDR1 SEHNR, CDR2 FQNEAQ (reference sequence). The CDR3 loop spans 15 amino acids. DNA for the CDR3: TGTGCCAGCAGCTTAGGGGGGACAGGGTTAACTGAAGCTTTCTTT. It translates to CASSLGGTGLTEAFF.

CDR3 sequence reads: CASSIQGGSTGELFF. Written as DNA, the CDR3 is TGTGCCAGTAGTATCCAGGGTGGGTCCACCGGGGAGCTGTTTTTT. The rearrangement links TRBV19 to TRBJ2-2; maybe TRBD1 (5 bases). Trimming stripped 3 bases from V and 4 bases from J, with 12 bases between. The germline CDR1 and CDR2 sequences are LNHDA and SQIVND (reference sequence). The CDR3 is made up of 15 amino acids.

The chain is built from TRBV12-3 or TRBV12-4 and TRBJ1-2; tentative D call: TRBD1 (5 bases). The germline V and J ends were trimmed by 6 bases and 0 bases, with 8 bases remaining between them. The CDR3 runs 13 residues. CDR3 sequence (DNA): TGTGCCAGCAGGGGGCTCTCTAACTATGGCTACACCTTC. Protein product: CASRGLSNYGYTF.

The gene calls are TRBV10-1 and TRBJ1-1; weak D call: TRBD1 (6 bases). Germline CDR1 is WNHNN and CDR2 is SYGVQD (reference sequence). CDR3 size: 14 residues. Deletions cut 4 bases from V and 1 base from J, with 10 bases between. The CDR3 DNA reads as TGCGCCAGCAGTGGCCCCAGGGGGAACACTGAAGCTTTCTTT. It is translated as CASSGPRGNTEAFF.

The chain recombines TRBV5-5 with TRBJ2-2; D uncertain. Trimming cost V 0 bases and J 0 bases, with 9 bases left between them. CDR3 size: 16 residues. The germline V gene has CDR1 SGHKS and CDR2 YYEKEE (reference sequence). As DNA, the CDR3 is TGTGCCAGCAGCTTGGCCGGGTACGCGAACACCGGGGAGCTGTTTTTT. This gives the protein CASSLAGYANTGELFF.

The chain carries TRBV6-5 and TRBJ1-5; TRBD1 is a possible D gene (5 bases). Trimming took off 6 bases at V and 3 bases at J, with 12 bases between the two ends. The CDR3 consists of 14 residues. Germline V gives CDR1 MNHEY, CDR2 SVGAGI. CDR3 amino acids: CASRPRDFNQPQHF. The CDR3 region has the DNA TGTGCCAGCAGACCCCGGGACTTCAATCAGCCCCAGCATTTT.

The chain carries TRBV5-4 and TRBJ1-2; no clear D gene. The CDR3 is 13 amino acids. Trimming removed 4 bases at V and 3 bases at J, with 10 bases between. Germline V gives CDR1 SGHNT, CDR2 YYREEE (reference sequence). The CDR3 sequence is CASSNQEYYGYTF. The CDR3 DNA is TGTGCCAGCAGCAACCAGGAATACTATGGCTACACCTTC.

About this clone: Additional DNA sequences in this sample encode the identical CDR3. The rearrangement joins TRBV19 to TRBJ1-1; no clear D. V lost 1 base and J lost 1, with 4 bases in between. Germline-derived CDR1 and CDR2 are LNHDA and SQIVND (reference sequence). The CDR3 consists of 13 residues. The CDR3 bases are TGTGCCAGTAGTATAGTTAGGAACACTGAAGCTTTCTTT. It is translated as CASSIVRNTEAFF.

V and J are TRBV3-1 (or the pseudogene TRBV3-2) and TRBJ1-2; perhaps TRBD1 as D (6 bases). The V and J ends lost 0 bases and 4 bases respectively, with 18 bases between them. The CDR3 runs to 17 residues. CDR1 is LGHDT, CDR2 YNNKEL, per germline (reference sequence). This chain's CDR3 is CASSQDPAGAGSYGYTF. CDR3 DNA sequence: TGTGCCAGCAGCCAAGATCCGGCGGGGGCGGGGAGCTATGGCTACACCTTC.

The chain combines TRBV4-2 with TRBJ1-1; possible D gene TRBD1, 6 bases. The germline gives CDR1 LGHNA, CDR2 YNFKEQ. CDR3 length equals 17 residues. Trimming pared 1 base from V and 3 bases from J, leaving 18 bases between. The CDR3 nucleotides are TGTGCCAGCAGCCAAGTGGACTCAGGGGCTGGGGACACTGAAGCTTTCTTT. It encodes CASSQVDSGAGDTEAFF.

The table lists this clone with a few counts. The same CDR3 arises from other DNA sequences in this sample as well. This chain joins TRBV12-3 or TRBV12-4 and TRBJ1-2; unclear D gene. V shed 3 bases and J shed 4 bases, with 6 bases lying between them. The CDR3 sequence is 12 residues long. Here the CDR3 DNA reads TGTGCCAGCAGTTTTAACAGCTATGGCTACACCTTC. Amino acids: CASSFNSYGYTF.

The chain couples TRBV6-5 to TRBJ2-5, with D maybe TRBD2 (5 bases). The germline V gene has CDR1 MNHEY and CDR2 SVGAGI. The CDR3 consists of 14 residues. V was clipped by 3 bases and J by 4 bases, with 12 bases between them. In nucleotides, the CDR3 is TGTGCCAGCAGTTATGGAGGCCCCCCAGAGACCCAGTACTTC. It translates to CASSYGGPPETQYF.

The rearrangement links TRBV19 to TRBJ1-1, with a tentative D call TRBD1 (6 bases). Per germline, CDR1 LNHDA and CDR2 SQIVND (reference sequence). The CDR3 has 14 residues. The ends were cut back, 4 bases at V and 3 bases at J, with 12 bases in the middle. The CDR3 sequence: CASSRTVQYTEAFF. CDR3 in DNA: TGTGCCAGTAGTAGGACAGTTCAATACACTGAAGCTTTCTTT.

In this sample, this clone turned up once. In DNA, the CDR3 is TGTGCCAGCAGCTCTGGCGGCCATGAAGCTTTCTTT. It specifies CASSSGGHEAFF. J is TRBJ1-1 and V is TRBV5-6; D is undetermined. Per germline, CDR1 SGHDT and CDR2 YYEEEE. V was cut by 3 bases and J by 7 bases, with 10 bases left in between. The length of the CDR3 is 12 residues.

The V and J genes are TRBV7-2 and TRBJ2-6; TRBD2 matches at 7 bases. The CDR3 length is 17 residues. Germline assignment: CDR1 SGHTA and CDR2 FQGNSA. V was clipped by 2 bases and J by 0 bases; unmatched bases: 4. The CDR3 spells CASSLLAVFSGANVLTF. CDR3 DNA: TGTGCCAGCAGCTTACTAGCGGTTTTCTCTGGGGCCAACGTCCTGACTTTC.

The CDR3: CASSWLGQGNEKLFF. The CDR3 DNA reads as TGCGCCAGCAGCTGGTTGGGACAGGGAAACGAAAAACTGTTTTTT. The chain links TRBV5-1 to TRBJ1-4, with 9 bases lining up with TRBD1. Germline V gene lookup returns CDR1 SGHRS and CDR2 YFSETQ. Germline trimming cut 3 bases from V and 8 bases from J; bases unmatched to any gene: 8. The CDR3 is made up of 15 amino acids.

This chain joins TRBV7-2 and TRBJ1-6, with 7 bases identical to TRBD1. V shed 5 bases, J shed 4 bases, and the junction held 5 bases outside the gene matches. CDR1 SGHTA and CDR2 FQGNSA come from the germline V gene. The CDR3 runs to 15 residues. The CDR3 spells CASSPSTGYNSPLHF. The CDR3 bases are TGTGCCAGCAGCCCCTCGACAGGGTATAATTCACCCCTCCACTTT.